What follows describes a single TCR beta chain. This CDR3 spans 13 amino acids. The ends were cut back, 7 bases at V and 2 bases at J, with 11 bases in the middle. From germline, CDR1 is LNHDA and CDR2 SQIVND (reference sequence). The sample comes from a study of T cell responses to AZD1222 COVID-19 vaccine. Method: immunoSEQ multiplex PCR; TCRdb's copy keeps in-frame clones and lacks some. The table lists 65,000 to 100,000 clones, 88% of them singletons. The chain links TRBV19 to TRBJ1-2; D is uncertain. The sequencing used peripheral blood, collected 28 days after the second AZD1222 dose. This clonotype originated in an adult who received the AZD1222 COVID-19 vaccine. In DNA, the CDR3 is TGTGCCAGTAATCCAACCGCGAACTATGGCTACACCTTC. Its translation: CASNPTANYGYTF.